The next 2 T cell receptor beta chains were all read from a single sample in a study of cytomegalovirus exposure and HLA in healthy donors. A multiplex PCR was run with 60 Vbeta primers and 13 Jbeta primers. Clones were read by immunoSEQ multiplex PCR, and TCRdb kept only the in-frame ones, dropping some. The table includes some 67,000 clones, 85% to 90% detected once. Material: PBMCs. Receptors were obtained from a woman aged 30 to 39 in good health and CMV-seropositive.

The J gene is TRBJ1-1, the V gene TRBV10-3; 7 nucleotides align to TRBD1. J lost 3 bases, V lost 6 bases, and 4 bases had no gene match. Germline-derived CDR1 and CDR2 are ENHRY and SYGVKD. This CDR3 is built from 13 residues. CDR3 residues: CAISATGYTEAFF. In nucleotides, the CDR3 is TGTGCCATCAGCGCGACAGGGTACACTGAAGCTTTCTTT.

The chain carries TRBV29-1 and TRBJ2-1; the D gene is possibly TRBD2 (6 bases). Germline CDR1 SQVTM, CDR2 ANQGSEA. The CDR3 runs to 14 residues. Trimming removed 5 bases at V and 2 bases at J, with 13 bases between. The CDR3 region is CSVLGRLAYNEQFF. The CDR3 DNA follows: TGCAGCGTTCTAGGGCGACTAGCCTACAATGAGCAGTTCTTC.